The clone carrying this T cell receptor (beta chain) occurred a few times. Its antigen remains unidentified. The data stem from a study of response to subunit inactivated influenza vaccine. Regarding the study as a whole: There was a suggestion from the authors that each seasonal influenza vaccination recruits few new T cells.

The CDR3 has 13 amino acids. The V end was cut by 6 bases, the J end by 5 bases, with 13 bases between. Looked up from germline, CDR1 is MDHEN and CDR2 is SYDVKM. Each CDR3 protein is one row after TCRdb ran MiXCR on the RT-PCR reads. The sample comprises more than 400,000 distinct CDR3 sequences, around 7.9% of which are singletons, and around 13% rests with the top ten. The specimen was PBMCs from blood, collected less than 30 months after vaccination. V and J are TRBV28 and TRBJ2-5; no clear D. The clonotype comes from a man aged 50-75 years who received an inactivated influenza vaccine. As DNA, the CDR3 is TGTGCCAGCAGGGAAGGGATAGATGAGACCCAGTACTTC. Residues: CASREGIDETQYF.